This T cell receptor (beta chain) was identified in a study of Ad26.COV2.S vaccination and SARS-CoV-2 variants. On the study more broadly: Ad26.COV2.S arm of COV1001 included the donor. Study-wide results and limits: Researchers cautioned that TCR breadth and depth analyses may have underestimated total T cell responses.

Stated treatment: 15 to 20 received Ad26.COV2.S at low or high dose, single or two shots; 5 received placebo; per-sample allocation not given. Repertoires come from day 63 after the first vaccine or placebo injection. This person who donated was an adult of 18-55 years in Boston. About this clone: What it recognizes is unknown.

Some clones are missing from TCRdb's copy, which holds only in-frame ones; the method was immunoSEQ multiplex PCR. This table has over 450,000 clones, around 89% appearing once. The CDR3 contains 14 residues. Trimming took 6 bases from V and 2 from J, leaving 16 bases between them. Looked up from germline, CDR1 is DFQATT and CDR2 is SNEGSKA (reference sequence). This receptor was taken from a person between 18 and 59 years old who received the Ad26.COV2.S COVID-19 vaccine or a placebo. The J gene is TRBJ1-2, the V gene TRBV20-1, with D possibly TRBD1 on 6 matching bases. Source: peripheral blood, taken in a trial of Ad26.COV2.S vaccine versus placebo. CDR3 residues: CSASTGSANYGYTF. The CDR3 DNA is TGCAGTGCGAGTACAGGGTCCGCGAACTATGGCTACACCTTC.